This TCR beta chain was recorded in a study of vaccination and CD4 T cells after COVID-19. Study background: A CEFX pool, an HIV-1 Nef pool, or else no peptide went into the control cultures. Study findings and constraints: Convalescent patients' clones that were vaccine-specific were spike mono-reactive in 304 of 307 cases.

Treatment here: roughly nine-day PBMC culture with coronavirus spike peptide pools or control peptides (ViraFEST assay). Worth noting for this clonotype: Its antigen is unknown.

Germline CDR1 reads SGHRS; CDR2 reads YFSETQ. The V end lost 0 bases, the J end lost 2 bases, and 8 bases lay between the germline ends. The CDR3 totals 15 residues. At the Johns Hopkins FTIC core, DNA taken from cultured CD4+ T cells was sequenced by way of the Oncomine TCR Beta short-read assay. TCRdb redid the calling of the PCR reads with MiXCR, one entry per CDR3 protein. Of just over 20,000 distinct CDR3 sequences detected, under 55% appear once; the ten largest clones hold over 3.5%. Sequencing was performed on CD4+ T cells from blood, cultured in vitro. The rearrangement joins TRBV5-1 to TRBJ2-2; D gene unclear. The receptor's source is a human donor who had recovered from COVID-19. The CDR3 DNA is TGCGCCAGCAGCTTGGAAGGGCTAAACACCGGGGAGCTGTTTTTT. Translated: CASSLEGLNTGELFF. The full variable domain, rest sourced from reference TRBV5-1 and TRBJ2-2, is KAGVTQTPRYLIKTRGQQVTLSCSPISGHRSVSWYQQTPGQGLQFLFEYFSETQRNKGNFPGRFSGRQFSNSRSEMNVSTLELGDSALYLCASSLEGLNTGELFFGEGSRLTVL.